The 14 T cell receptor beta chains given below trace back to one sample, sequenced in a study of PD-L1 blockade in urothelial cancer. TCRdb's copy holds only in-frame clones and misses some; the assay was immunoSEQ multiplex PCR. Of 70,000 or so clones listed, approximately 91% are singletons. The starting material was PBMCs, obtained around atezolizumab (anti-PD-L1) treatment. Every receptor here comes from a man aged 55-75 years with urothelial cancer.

The CDR3 reads CASSYTPGPGEEQYF. In DNA, the CDR3 is TGTGCCAGCAGTTACACCCCGGGGCCGGGGGAAGAGCAGTACTTC. The V and J genes are TRBV6-5 and TRBJ2-7; TRBD2 is a possible D gene (6 bases). CDR1 MNHEY and CDR2 SVGAGI come from the germline V gene. The V and J ends lost 2 bases and 7 bases respectively, with 18 bases between them. This CDR3 is built from 15 residues.

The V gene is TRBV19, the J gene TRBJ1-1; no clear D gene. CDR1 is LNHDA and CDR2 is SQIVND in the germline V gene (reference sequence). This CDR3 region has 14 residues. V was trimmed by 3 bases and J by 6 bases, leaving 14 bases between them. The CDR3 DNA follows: TGTGCCAGTAGTATTCCGTCCGGGGTTGCTGAAGCTTTCTTT. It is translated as CASSIPSGVAEAFF.

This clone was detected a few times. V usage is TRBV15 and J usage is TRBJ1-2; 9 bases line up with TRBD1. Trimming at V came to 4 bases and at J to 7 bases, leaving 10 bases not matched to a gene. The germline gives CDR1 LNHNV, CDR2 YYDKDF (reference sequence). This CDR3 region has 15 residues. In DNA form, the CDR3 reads TGTGCCACCAGCACGCGCGTAAACAGGGGGCCTGGCTACACCTTC. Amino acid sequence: CATSTRVNRGPGYTF.

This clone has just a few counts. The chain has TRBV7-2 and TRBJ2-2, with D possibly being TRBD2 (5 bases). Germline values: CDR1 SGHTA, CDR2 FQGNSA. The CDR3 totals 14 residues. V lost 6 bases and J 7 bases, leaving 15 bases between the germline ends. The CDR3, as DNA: TGTGCCAGCAGATTCGAGACGGGGATCGGGGAGCTGTTTTTT. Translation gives CASRFETGIGELFF. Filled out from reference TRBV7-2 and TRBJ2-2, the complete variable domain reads GAGVSQSPSNKVTEKGKDVELRCDPISGHTALYWYRQSLGQGLEFLIYFQGNSAPDKSGLPSDRFSAERTGGSVSTLTIQRTQQEDSAVYLCASRFETGIGELFFGEGSRLTVL.

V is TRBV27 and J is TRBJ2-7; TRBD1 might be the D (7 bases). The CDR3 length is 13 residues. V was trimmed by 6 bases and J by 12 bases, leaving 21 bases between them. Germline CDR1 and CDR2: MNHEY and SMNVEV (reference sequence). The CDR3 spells CASRYRGGDLWYF. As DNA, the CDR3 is TGTGCCAGCAGGTACAGGGGCGGGGACCTATGGTACTTC.

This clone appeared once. CDR3 nucleotide sequence: TGTGCCAGCAGTCGAAGCGGGGGGACGGGGGAGCAGTACTTC. Its protein is CASSRSGGTGEQYF. The chain combines TRBV6-5 with TRBJ2-7; 9 bases line up with TRBD2. This CDR3 contains 14 residues. Germline V gene sequence: CDR1 MNHEY, CDR2 SVGAGI. The J segment lost 7 bases and the V segment lost 5 bases, leaving 9 bases of the junction unmatched.

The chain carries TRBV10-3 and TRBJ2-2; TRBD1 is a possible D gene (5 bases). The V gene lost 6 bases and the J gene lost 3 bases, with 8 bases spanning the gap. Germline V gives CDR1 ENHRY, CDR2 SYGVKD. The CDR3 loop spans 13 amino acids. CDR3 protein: CAISDSYTGELFF. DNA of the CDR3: TGTGCCATCAGCGACAGTTACACCGGGGAGCTGTTTTTT.

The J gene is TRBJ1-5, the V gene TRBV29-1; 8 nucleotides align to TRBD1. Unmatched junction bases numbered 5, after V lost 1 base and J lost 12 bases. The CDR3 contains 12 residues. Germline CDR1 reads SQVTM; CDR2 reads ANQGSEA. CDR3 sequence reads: CSVEVRQGYQHF. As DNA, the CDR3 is TGCAGCGTTGAAGTCAGACAGGGGTACCAGCATTTT.

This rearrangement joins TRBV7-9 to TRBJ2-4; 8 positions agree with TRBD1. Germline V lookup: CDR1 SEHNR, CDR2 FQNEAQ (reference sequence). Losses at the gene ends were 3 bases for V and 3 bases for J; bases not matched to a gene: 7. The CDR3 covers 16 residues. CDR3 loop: CASSFLPGGVKNIQYF. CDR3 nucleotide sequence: TGTGCCAGCAGCTTCTTACCAGGGGGCGTCAAAAACATTCAGTACTTC.

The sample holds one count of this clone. The DNA of the CDR3 is TGTGCCAGCAGCAAAAGACAGGGTTTGCGCCAAGAGACCCAGTACTTC. Protein sequence: CASSKRQGLRQETQYF. The chain links TRBV11-3 to TRBJ2-5; 7 bases fit TRBD1. The germline gives CDR1 SGHNT, CDR2 YENEEA. With 5 bases clipped from V and 1 base from J, the junction kept 10 bases outside the gene matches. This CDR3 region has 16 residues. The full variable domain, its missing parts supplied by reference TRBV11-3 and TRBJ2-5, is EAGVVQSPRYKIIEKKQPVAFWCNPISGHNTLYWYLQNLGQGPELLIRYENEEAVDDSQLPKDRFSAERLKGVDSTLKIQPAELGDSAVYLCASSKRQGLRQETQYFGPGTRLLVL.

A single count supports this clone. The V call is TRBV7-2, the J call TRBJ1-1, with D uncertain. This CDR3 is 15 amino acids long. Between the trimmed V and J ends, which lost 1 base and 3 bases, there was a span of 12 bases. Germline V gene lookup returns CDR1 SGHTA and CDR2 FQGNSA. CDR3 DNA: TGTGCCAGCAGCTTAGTTCAGTCCAGCGACACTGAAGCTTTCTTT. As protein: CASSLVQSSDTEAFF.

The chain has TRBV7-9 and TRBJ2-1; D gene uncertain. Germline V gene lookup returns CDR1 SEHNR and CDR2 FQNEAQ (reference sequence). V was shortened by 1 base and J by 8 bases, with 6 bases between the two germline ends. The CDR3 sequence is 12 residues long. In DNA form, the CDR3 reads TGTGCCAGCAGCTTAGACGGGTATGAGCAGTTCTTC. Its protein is CASSLDGYEQFF. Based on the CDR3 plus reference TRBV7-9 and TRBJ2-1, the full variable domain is DTGVSQNPRHKITKRGQNVTFRCDPISEHNRLYWYRQTLGQGPEFLTYFQNEAQLEKSRLLSDRFSAERPKGSFSTLEIQRTEQGDSAMYLCASSLDGYEQFFGPGTRLTVL.

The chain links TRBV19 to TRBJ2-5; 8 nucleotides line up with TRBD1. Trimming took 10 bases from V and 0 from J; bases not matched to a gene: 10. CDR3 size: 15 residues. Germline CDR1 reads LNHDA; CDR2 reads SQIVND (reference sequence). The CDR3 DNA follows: TGTGCCACTACTCGGACAGGGACGTACCAAGAGACCCAGTACTTC. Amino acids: CATTRTGTYQETQYF.

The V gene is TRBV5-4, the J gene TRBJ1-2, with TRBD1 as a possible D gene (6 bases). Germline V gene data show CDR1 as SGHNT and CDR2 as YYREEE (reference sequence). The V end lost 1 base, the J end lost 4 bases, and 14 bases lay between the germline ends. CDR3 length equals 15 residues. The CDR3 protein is CASSLPAGVGYGYTF. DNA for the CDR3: TGTGCCAGCAGCTTGCCTGCAGGGGTCGGCTATGGCTACACCTTC.